One sample yielded the 18 T cell receptor beta chains listed below, sequenced in a study of shared clonotypes between healthy human individuals. Profiling relied on immunoSEQ multiplex PCR, and the TCRdb table lists in-frame clones only, not all of them. The sample has roughly 1 million clones; approximately 80% are singletons. The specimen sequenced was memory CD4+ T cells from PBMCs. The subset is: CD45RA-negative fraction. These receptors all come from a man younger than 35 in good health. Some clones in this sample may be carry-over from other donors' samples.

This clone was seen a handful of times. The chain couples TRBV18 to TRBJ1-5; D uncertain. CDR1 and CDR2 (germline): KGHSH, LQKENI. This CDR3 contains 15 residues. The V end lost 3 bases, the J end lost 0 bases, and 9 bases lay between the germline ends. The CDR3, as DNA: TGTGCCAGCTCACCCCCCTCGGGTAGCAATCAGCCCCAGCATTTT. This gives the protein CASSPPSGSNQPQHF.

On this clone: Other DNA sequences of this sample code for an identical CDR3. The V and J genes are TRBV11-2 and TRBJ2-7; no firm D call. The CDR3 runs to 11 residues. Germline values: CDR1 SGHAT, CDR2 FQNNGV. Trimming pared 4 bases from V and 4 bases from J, leaving 5 bases between. CDR3 bases: TGTGCCAGCAGCTCATCTTACGAGCAGTACTTC. Its protein product is CASSSSYEQYF.

The chain employs TRBV5-8 and TRBJ1-5; D unresolved. Germline V CDR1 and CDR2: SGHTS, YDEGEE. This CDR3 contains 14 residues. V lost 2 bases, J lost 7 bases, and 13 bases lay in between. The CDR3 coding sequence is TGTGCCAGCAGCTTCCCCTCCAGAGGGCAGCCCCAGCATTTT. Protein sequence: CASSFPSRGQPQHF. Together with reference TRBV5-8 and TRBJ1-5, the CDR3 gives the full variable domain: EAGVTQSPTHLIKTRGQQATLRCSPISGHTSVYWYQQALGLGLQFLLWYDEGEERNRGNFPPRFSGRQFPNYSSELNVNALELEDSALYLCASSFPSRGQPQHFGDGTRLSIL.

There are a few counts of this clone. This sequence joins TRBV2 and TRBJ1-2; no firm D call. Trimming took 8 bases from V and 3 from J, leaving 16 bases between them. The CDR3 consists of 14 residues. CDR1 SNHLY and CDR2 FYNNEI come from the germline V gene. The CDR3 nucleotides are TGTGCCAGCGGCGGGGAAGGGATTTACTATGGCTACACCTTC. This gives the protein CASGGEGIYYGYTF. Using reference TRBV2 and TRBJ1-2 for the parts outside the CDR3, the full variable domain is EPEVTQTPSHQVTQMGQEVILRCVPISNHLYFYWYRQILGQKVEFLVSFYNNEISEKSEIFDDQFSVERPDGSNFTLKIRSTKLEDSAMYFCASGGEGIYYGYTFGSGTRLTVV.

The chain carries TRBV5-1 and TRBJ2-7; TRBD2 matches at 7 bases. The germline V gene has CDR1 SGHRS and CDR2 YFSETQ. The V and J ends lost 0 bases and 0 bases, in that order; junction bases with no gene match: 6. This CDR3 is built from 16 residues. The CDR3 sequence: CASSLVGGGPSYEQYF. CDR3 DNA sequence: TGCGCCAGCAGCTTGGTTGGGGGAGGGCCCTCCTACGAGCAGTACTTC. The variable domain in full, completed from reference TRBV5-1 and TRBJ2-7, reads KAGVTQTPRYLIKTRGQQVTLSCSPISGHRSVSWYQQTPGQGLQFLFEYFSETQRNKGNFPGRFSGRQFSNSRSEMNVSTLELGDSALYLCASSLVGGGPSYEQYFGPGTRLTVT.

V and J are TRBV7-9 and TRBJ2-2, with TRBD2 matching over 12 bases. The germline CDR1 and CDR2 sequences are SEHNR and FQNEAQ (reference sequence). CDR3 length equals 17 residues. With 3 bases clipped from V and 7 bases from J, the junction kept 9 bases outside the gene matches. The CDR3 loop reads CASSFRLAGGGNGELFF. As DNA, the CDR3 is TGTGCCAGCAGCTTCCGTCTAGCGGGAGGGGGCAACGGGGAGCTGTTTTTT.

This sequence joins TRBV5-8 and TRBJ2-4; TRBD2 might be the D (5 bases). The CDR3 is made up of 15 amino acids. Germline loops: CDR1 SGHTS, CDR2 YDEGEE. V gave up 2 bases and J gave up 0 bases, with 9 bases separating them. CDR3 residues: CASSFRGVAKNIQYF. In DNA, the CDR3 is TGTGCCAGCAGCTTTCGGGGTGTAGCCAAAAACATTCAGTACTTC.

The V gene is TRBV6-5, the J gene TRBJ2-1, with D perhaps matching TRBD1 or TRBD2 (6 bases each). V dropped 6 bases and J dropped 9 bases, with 15 bases sitting between them. The CDR3 sequence is 13 residues long. CDR1 and CDR2 (germline): MNHEY, SVGAGI. The CDR3 protein is CASSELGGAEQFF. DNA of the CDR3: TGTGCCAGCAGCGAGCTCGGGGGCGCTGAGCAGTTCTTC.

To note about this clone: The sample has other DNA sequences that encode this CDR3 too. The gene calls are TRBV7-9 and TRBJ1-1; D remains ambiguous. The CDR3 contains 14 residues. Trimming left V 3 bases short and J 2 bases short, with 10 bases between. CDR1 is SEHNR and CDR2 is FQNEAQ in the germline V gene (reference sequence). The CDR3 loop reads CASSFSGANTEAFF. The CDR3, as DNA: TGTGCCAGCAGCTTTTCGGGAGCAAACACTGAAGCTTTCTTT.

This clone was picked up one time. This sequence joins TRBV7-9 and TRBJ2-1, with 7 bases fitting TRBD1. Looked up from germline, CDR1 is SEHNR and CDR2 is FQNEAQ (reference sequence). The CDR3 contains 14 residues. The V and J ends lost 6 bases and 5 bases, in that order; junction bases with no gene match: 7. The CDR3 loop reads CASRGDRENNEQFF. DNA for the CDR3: TGTGCCAGCAGAGGAGACAGGGAGAACAATGAGCAGTTCTTC.

The rearrangement uses TRBV12-5 and TRBJ2-7, with D perhaps TRBD1 (6 bases). V was pared by 2 bases and J by 2 bases, with 13 bases between. The CDR3 consists of 15 residues. Germline-derived CDR1 and CDR2 are LGHNT and FRNRAP. DNA for the CDR3: TGTGCTAGTGGTTTGTGGGGGCGCGTCCCCTACGAGCAGTACTTC. Translating gives CASGLWGRVPYEQYF.

The rearrangement joins TRBV6-1 to TRBJ2-3, with a tentative D call TRBD2 (6 bases). V was shortened by 6 bases and J by 0 bases, with 10 bases between the two germline ends. The CDR3 spans 14 residues. The germline V gene encodes CDR1 MNHNS and CDR2 SASEGT. The CDR3 reads CASRLADSTDTQYF. Written as DNA, the CDR3 is TGTGCCAGCAGACTAGCTGATAGCACAGATACGCAGTATTTT.

The CDR3 nucleotides are TGTGCCAGTATGCTCTCTGGGGCCAACGTCCTGACTTTC. It yields the protein CASMLSGANVLTF. The chain couples TRBV19 to TRBJ2-6; D unresolved. Trimming stripped 7 bases from V and 0 bases from J, with 4 bases between. Germline V CDR1 and CDR2: LNHDA, SQIVND (reference sequence). CDR3 length: 13 residues. Combining the CDR3 with reference TRBV19 and TRBJ2-6 gives the whole variable domain DGGITQSPKYLFRKEGQNVTLSCEQNLNHDAMYWYRQDPGQGLRLIYYSQIVNDFQKGDIAEGYSVSREKKESFPLTVTSAQKNPTAFYLCASMLSGANVLTFGAGSRLTVL.

This clone was seen only once. For the CDR3, the DNA is TGTGCCAGCAGCGCGACAGGGGATAATTCACCCCTCCACTTT. Its protein is CASSATGDNSPLHF. The chain uses TRBV9 and TRBJ1-6; 8 bases line up with TRBD1. Germline loops: CDR1 SGDLS, CDR2 YYNGEE. The V and J ends lost 3 bases and 5 bases, in that order; junction bases with no gene match: 1. CDR3 size: 14 residues.

Points on this clone: A much larger clone lies a single base off, so this may be a read error. Different DNA sequences within this sample yield the same CDR3. This sequence joins TRBV18 and TRBJ2-7; D is uncertain. The germline gives CDR1 KGHSH, CDR2 LQKENI. There are 12 residues in the CDR3. The V and J ends lost 4 bases and 0 bases respectively, with 4 bases between them. Here the CDR3 reads CASSLSSYEQYF. The CDR3 DNA follows: TGTGCCAGCTCACTGAGCTCCTACGAGCAGTACTTC.

The rearrangement uses TRBV11-3 and TRBJ2-2, with 7 nucleotides matching TRBD1. This CDR3 contains 16 residues. Germline V gene data show CDR1 as SGHNT and CDR2 as YENEEA. Trimming cost V 5 bases and J 2 bases; bases outside gene matches: 8. As DNA, the CDR3 is TGTGCCAGCAGCCCCCAGACAGGGATTAACACCGGGGAGCTGTTTTTT. Its translation: CASSPQTGINTGELFF.

The rearrangement uses TRBV19 and TRBJ2-3; the match to TRBD1 covers 9 bases. This CDR3 comprises 16 residues. Germline CDR1 and CDR2: LNHDA and SQIVND (reference sequence). V shed 5 bases, J shed 2 bases, and the junction held 8 bases outside the gene matches. The CDR3 loop is CASSRWDREDTDTQYF. DNA for the CDR3: TGTGCCAGTAGTCGCTGGGACAGGGAGGACACAGATACGCAGTATTTT.

The genes are TRBV6-1 and TRBJ2-3, with 12 bases matching TRBD2. Germline V lookup: CDR1 MNHNS, CDR2 SASEGT. The CDR3 has 16 residues. The V gene end was trimmed by 4 bases and the J gene end by 4 bases; junction bases not matched to a gene: 6. CDR3 residues: CASSVSSGRGSDTQYF. CDR3 nucleotide sequence: TGTGCCAGCAGTGTATCTAGCGGGAGGGGCTCAGATACGCAGTATTTT.